These 26 T cell receptor beta chains originate from one sample sequenced in a study of blood T cell repertoires in COVID-19. The repertoire was sequenced with immunoSEQ multiplex PCR; TCRdb's copy has only in-frame clones and lacks some. This sample yields about 160,000 clones, of which over 80% are seen a single time; 4.8% belongs to the top ten. Material for sequencing was peripheral blood. The receptor source for this set is a man aged 30 to 39 with COVID-19, enrolled during active disease.

The V and J genes are TRBV7-2 and TRBJ2-4; 10 nucleotides match TRBD2. The length of the CDR3 is 14 residues. CDR1 is SGHTA, CDR2 FQGNSA, per germline. Losses at the gene ends were 2 bases for V and 10 bases for J; bases not matched to a gene: 5. CDR3 amino acids: CASSLSGREGIQYF. The CDR3 DNA reads as TGTGCCAGCAGCTTAAGCGGGAGGGAGGGGATTCAGTACTTC.

With regard to this clone: Other DNA sequences in the same sample also yield this CDR3. This sequence joins TRBV5-1 and TRBJ2-1, with a weak D call TRBD2 (7 bases). Germline CDR1 SGHRS, CDR2 YFSETQ. This CDR3 region has 14 residues. V was cut by 2 bases and J by 3 bases, with 9 bases left in between. CDR3 in DNA: TGCGCCAGCAGCTTAGGGGGGGACTACAATGAGCAGTTCTTC. As protein: CASSLGGDYNEQFF.

The genes are TRBV6-6 and TRBJ2-1, with D tentatively TRBD2 (6 bases). CDR3 length: 16 amino acids. Germline V gene data show CDR1 as MNHNY and CDR2 as SVGAGI (reference sequence). V was cut by 4 bases and J by 0 bases, with 13 bases left in between. CDR3 residues: CASSSKAGASYNEQFF. The DNA of the CDR3 is TGTGCCAGCAGTTCTAAAGCGGGCGCCTCCTACAATGAGCAGTTCTTC.

The CDR3 bases are TGTGCCACCAGCAGAGGAAGGGCAGGGGCCTACTCTGGGGCCAACGTCCTGACTTTC. Residues: CATSRGRAGAYSGANVLTF. This chain uses TRBV15 with TRBJ2-6; a weak D match, TRBD1 (6 bases). The CDR3 extends over 19 amino acids. CDR1 is LNHNV, CDR2 YYDKDF, per germline (reference sequence). Between the trimmed V and J ends, which lost 1 base and 0 bases, there was a span of 16 bases.

CDR3: CASSQVGGQETYEQYF. In DNA form, the CDR3 reads TGTGCCAGCAGCCAAGTGGGAGGACAGGAAACCTACGAGCAGTACTTC. The chain uses TRBV16 and TRBJ2-7, with D possibly TRBD1 on 7 matching bases. Between the trimmed V and J ends, which lost 2 bases and 2 bases, there was a span of 16 bases. CDR1 and CDR2 (germline): KGHSY, FQNENV. The CDR3 is 16 amino acids.

The chain couples TRBV9 to TRBJ1-3; 8 positions match TRBD1. Trimming took 4 bases from V and 4 from J; bases not matched to a gene: 7. Germline CDR1 and CDR2: SGDLS and YYNGEE. This CDR3 has 15 residues. The CDR3 region has the DNA TGTGCCAGCAGCCCGAGGACAGGGTCGGGAAACACCATATATTTT. Protein: CASSPRTGSGNTIYF. Variable domain in full (rest from reference TRBV9 and TRBJ1-3): DSGVTQTPKHLITATGQRVTLRCSPRSGDLSVYWYQQSLDQGLQFLIQYYNGEERAKGNILERFSAQQFPDLHSELNLSSLELGDSALYFCASSPRTGSGNTIYFGEGSWLTVV.

The chain carries TRBV19 and TRBJ1-2, with TRBD1 identical over 11 bases. Per germline, CDR1 LNHDA and CDR2 SQIVND (reference sequence). The ends lost 5 bases at V and 6 bases at J; junction bases unmatched: 17. CDR3 size: 18 residues. DNA of the CDR3: TGTGCCAGTAGTTCAACCCCGGGACAGGGGGTTCTCCTCCATGGCTACACCTTC. Protein: CASSSTPGQGVLLHGYTF.

This chain links TRBV7-2 with TRBJ2-1, with 8 positions matching TRBD2. CDR1 and CDR2 (germline): SGHTA, FQGNSA. CDR3 length equals 16 residues. The J segment lost 3 bases and the V segment lost 5 bases, leaving 9 bases of the junction unmatched. DNA of the CDR3: TGTGCCAGCAGCCCAAGGGTTGCGGGGGGCTACAATGAGCAGTTCTTC. It encodes CASSPRVAGGYNEQFF.

V is TRBV5-6 and J is TRBJ2-3; 8 bases are a match to TRBD2. Germline CDR1 and CDR2: SGHDT and YYEEEE. Trimming removed 0 bases from V and 2 bases from J; junction bases left unmatched: 8. The CDR3 is 17 amino acids. Written as DNA, the CDR3 is TGTGCCAGCAGCTTGGTCGGCGGGGGGCGTCTCACAGATACGCAGTATTTT. Protein sequence: CASSLVGGGRLTDTQYF.

CDR3 sequence (DNA): TGTGCCACCGCGGGGGAAAGAAACAATGAGCAGTTCTTC. Protein sequence: CATAGERNNEQFF. The J gene is TRBJ2-1, the V gene TRBV24-1, with 7 bases that match TRBD2. V trimming: 9 bases; J trimming: 5 bases; junction bases outside the gene matches: 6. CDR1 is KGHDR and CDR2 is SFDVKD in the germline V gene. CDR3 length equals 13 residues.

This clone was counted between two and nine times. This chain uses TRBV6-2 or TRBV6-3 with TRBJ1-1, with 9 nucleotides matching TRBD1. From germline, CDR1 is MNHEY and CDR2 SVGEGT. The V gene end was trimmed by 2 bases and the J gene end by 3 bases; junction bases not matched to a gene: 4. This CDR3 is built from 15 residues. The CDR3 loop is CASSYGGQGYTEAFF. CDR3 bases: TGTGCCAGCAGTTACGGGGGACAGGGATACACTGAAGCTTTCTTT.

The chain is built from TRBV5-5 and TRBJ1-2, with D tentatively TRBD1 (6 bases). This CDR3 is built from 16 residues. Germline assignment: CDR1 SGHKS and CDR2 YYEKEE (reference sequence). V lost 0 bases and J lost 4, with 16 bases in between. In DNA form, the CDR3 reads TGTGCCAGCAGCTTGGCCCCCGGGACACAGTCCTATGGCTACACCTTC. Amino acid sequence: CASSLAPGTQSYGYTF. Looking up the rest from reference TRBV5-5 and TRBJ1-2 gives the full variable domain: DAGVTQSPTHLIKTRGQQVTLRCSPISGHKSVSWYQQVLGQGPQFIFQYYEKEERGRGNFPDRFSARQFPNYSSELNVNALLLGDSALYLCASSLAPGTQSYGYTFGSGTRLTVV.

The chain combines TRBV9 with TRBJ2-5, with D possibly matching TRBD2 (7 bases). CDR1 is SGDLS and CDR2 is YYNGEE in the germline V gene. This CDR3 is built from 16 residues. The germline V and J ends were trimmed by 9 bases and 5 bases, with 26 bases remaining between them. CDR3 sequence reads: CATPLPGGAEGETQYF. In DNA, the CDR3 is TGTGCCACCCCACTCCCGGGGGGCGCGGAGGGTGAGACCCAGTACTTC.

V gene TRBV30 combines with J gene TRBJ1-2, with a weak D call TRBD1 (6 bases). Germline V gene lookup returns CDR1 GTSNPN and CDR2 SVGIG (reference sequence). This CDR3 contains 13 residues. Trimming left V 0 bases short and J 8 bases short, with 13 bases between. The DNA of the CDR3 is TGTGCCTGGAGTGTACAGGGCCTGGAGGGCTACACCTTC. Amino acid sequence: CAWSVQGLEGYTF.

The chain combines TRBV27 with TRBJ2-7; 7 nucleotides match TRBD1. The CDR3 sequence is 15 residues long. In germline, CDR1 is MNHEY, CDR2 SMNVEV (reference sequence). V shed 2 bases, J shed 6 bases, and the junction held 10 bases outside the gene matches. The CDR3 sequence: CASSLIGRTGPEQYF. The DNA for the CDR3 is TGTGCCAGCAGTTTAATAGGGCGGACAGGTCCCGAGCAGTACTTC.

This chain uses TRBV11-2 with TRBJ2-1, with 16 positions matching TRBD2. V lost 1 base and J lost 15; bases outside the gene matches: 15. Germline V gene data show CDR1 as SGHAT and CDR2 as FQNNGV. The CDR3 contains 18 residues. The CDR3 coding sequence is TGTGCCAGCAGCTTAGTTCTGGACCCGGGACTAGCGGGGGGGCATGTGTTCTTC. Amino acids: CASSLVLDPGLAGGHVFF. Combining the CDR3 with reference TRBV11-2 and TRBJ2-1 gives the whole variable domain EAGVAQSPRYKIIEKRQSVAFWCNPISGHATLYWYQQILGQGPKLLIQFQNNGVVDDSQLPKDRFSAERLKGVDSTLKIQPAKLEDSAVYLCASSLVLDPGLAGGHVFFGPGTRLTVL.

V is TRBV19 and J is TRBJ1-2; D is perhaps TRBD1 (5 bases). Germline CDR1 is LNHDA and CDR2 is SQIVND (reference sequence). Trimming removed 2 bases at V and 6 bases at J, with 13 bases between. The CDR3 runs 14 residues. CDR3 DNA: TGTGCCAGTAGTATACTAGGGCAGGGTCATGGCTACACCTTC. It specifies CASSILGQGHGYTF.

The CDR3 sequence is CASSPPVRTDTQYF. The CDR3, as DNA: TGTGCCAGCAGCCCCCCCGTTAGAACAGATACGCAGTATTTT. The J gene is TRBJ2-3, the V gene TRBV7-8; D not resolved. Trimming shortened V by 5 bases and J by 3 bases, and 12 bases separated the two germline ends. Per the germline V gene, CDR1 is SGHVS and CDR2 is FQNEAQ. CDR3 size: 14 residues. Variable domain in full (rest from reference TRBV7-8 and TRBJ2-3): GAGVSQSPRYKVAKRGQDVALRCDPISGHVSLFWYQQALGQGPEFLTYFQNEAQLDKSGLPSDRFFAERPEGSVSTLKIQRTQQEDSAVYLCASSPPVRTDTQYFGPGTRLTVL.

This chain joins TRBV15 and TRBJ1-2; D is possibly TRBD1 (5 bases). Germline loops: CDR1 LNHNV, CDR2 YYDKDF (reference sequence). Trimming removed 0 bases from V and 4 bases from J, with 15 bases in between. The CDR3 covers 16 residues. The chain's CDR3 is CATSRDRGRGGYGYTF. CDR3 coding DNA: TGTGCCACCAGCAGAGATAGGGGACGGGGAGGCTATGGCTACACCTTC.

The rearrangement joins TRBV11-2 to TRBJ2-1; 8 bases fit TRBD2. The CDR3 consists of 14 residues. Germline loops: CDR1 SGHAT, CDR2 FQNNGV. V dropped 5 bases and J dropped 4; count of bases not matched to a gene: 4. CDR3 in DNA: TGTGCCAGCAGCCCACTAGCGGATTACAATGAGCAGTTCTTC. The encoded protein is CASSPLADYNEQFF.

The V and J genes are TRBV28 and TRBJ1-2, with 7 bases aligning to TRBD1. Trimming removed 1 base from V and 4 bases from J; junction bases left unmatched: 3. The CDR3 covers 14 residues. From germline, CDR1 is MDHEN and CDR2 SYDVKM. This CDR3 is CASSLSGQRYGYTF. CDR3 in DNA: TGTGCCAGCAGTTTATCGGGACAGCGCTATGGCTACACCTTC.

This clone was counted a single time. V and J are TRBV5-6 and TRBJ1-1, with D maybe TRBD1 (5 bases). Germline CDR1 reads SGHDT; CDR2 reads YYEEEE. The V end lost 4 bases, the J end lost 4 bases, and 20 bases lay between the germline ends. The CDR3 loop spans 16 amino acids. CDR3: CASSTEPTRESTEAFF. In DNA, the CDR3 is TGTGCCAGCAGCACTGAACCTACCAGGGAATCCACTGAAGCTTTCTTT.

The rearrangement uses TRBV6-2 or TRBV6-3 and TRBJ1-1; 8 bases agree with TRBD1. CDR1 is MNHEY and CDR2 is SVGEGT in the germline V gene. The CDR3 runs 18 residues. V shed 2 bases and J 5 bases; nucleotides not matched to a gene: 16. This CDR3 reads CASSYPTGVGVSWTEAFF. As DNA, the CDR3 is TGTGCCAGCAGTTACCCGACAGGGGTGGGTGTATCGTGGACTGAAGCTTTCTTT.

This rearrangement joins TRBV10-3 to TRBJ2-7, with D hard to call. The V end was cut by 0 bases, the J end by 1 base, with 10 bases between. This CDR3 comprises 15 residues. Germline CDR1 is ENHRY and CDR2 is SYGVKD. CDR3 nucleotides: TGTGCCATCAGTGAGTCGTCCGGTCTATCCTACGAGCAGTACTTC. Amino acids: CAISESSGLSYEQYF.

V usage is TRBV7-9 and J usage is TRBJ1-2; D gene unclear. Trimming removed 2 bases from V and 4 bases from J, with 11 bases in between. This CDR3 has 14 residues. Germline loops: CDR1 SEHNR, CDR2 FQNEAQ (reference sequence). The DNA for the CDR3 is TGTGCCAGCAGCTTATTAACAGCATCCTATGGCTACACCTTC. This encodes CASSLLTASYGYTF.

This chain links TRBV7-9 with TRBJ1-2, with D hard to call. Germline CDR1 SEHNR, CDR2 FQNEAQ (reference sequence). This CDR3 has 14 amino acids. V gave up 1 base and J gave up 3 bases, with 9 bases separating them. In nucleotides, the CDR3 is TGTGCCAGCAGCTTAGTGTCGAGGTACTATGGCTACACCTTC. Its translation: CASSLVSRYYGYTF.